This T cell receptor (beta chain) was recorded in a study of cytomegalovirus exposure and HLA in healthy donors. Study-wide results and caveats: Some highly shared sequence variants likely arose as a pipeline artifact. Cytomegalovirus-associated status was assigned to about 180 TCR beta chains.

A multiplex PCR was run with 60 Vbeta primers and 13 Jbeta primers. Repertoires were generated with immunoSEQ multiplex PCR, while TCRdb's copy carries only in-frame clones and drops some. The table has under 200,000 clones, approximately 86% seen once. Notes on this clone: Antigen unknown.

CDR1 is MDHEN and CDR2 is SYDVKM in the germline V gene. This CDR3 is 15 amino acids long. The V end was cut by 2 bases, the J end by 8 bases, with 16 bases between. The gene calls are TRBV28 and TRBJ2-1; TRBD2 might be the D (5 bases). Sequencing was done on a sample of PBMCs. This sequence originates from a young woman in good health and CMV-seronegative. The CDR3 DNA reads TGTGCCAGCAGTTTACGTCCCACGAGGGTGGATGAGCAGTTCTTC. Translating gives CASSLRPTRVDEQFF.